This T cell receptor (beta chain) emerged from a study of shared clonotypes between healthy human individuals. Findings of the study overall: Clonotype sharing among donors likely depends on sequencing depth. Among the subsets, naive ones generally showed larger estimated richness than memory ones.

Naive CD8 cells comprised CD45RO-negative, CCR7-positively selected cells, excluding terminally differentiated effector memory CD45RA+ cells. The CDR3 loop spans 14 amino acids. The germline V gene has CDR1 SEHNR and CDR2 FQNEAQ (reference sequence). V was cut by 0 bases and J by 0 bases, with 5 bases left in between. This clone was seen only once. Its target is unknown. Source study methods: There were no quality scores in the junction-only immunoSEQ sequences, so filtering differed. The table came from immunoSEQ multiplex PCR; TCRdb's copy has only in-frame clones and leaves some out. V and J calls and clone size are as listed in that table; D and trimming were resolved from the DNA. The sample lists hundreds of thousands of clones; 90% to 97% were seen once.

The rearrangement links TRBV7-9 to TRBJ2-5; D is unclear. Sequencing was performed on naive CD8+ T cells sorted from blood. The TCR was taken from a woman aged 25 to 39 in good health. CDR3 coding DNA: TGTGCCAGCAGCTTAGCCGGGTACCAAGAGACCCAGTACTTC. Translated, it gives CASSLAGYQETQYF.